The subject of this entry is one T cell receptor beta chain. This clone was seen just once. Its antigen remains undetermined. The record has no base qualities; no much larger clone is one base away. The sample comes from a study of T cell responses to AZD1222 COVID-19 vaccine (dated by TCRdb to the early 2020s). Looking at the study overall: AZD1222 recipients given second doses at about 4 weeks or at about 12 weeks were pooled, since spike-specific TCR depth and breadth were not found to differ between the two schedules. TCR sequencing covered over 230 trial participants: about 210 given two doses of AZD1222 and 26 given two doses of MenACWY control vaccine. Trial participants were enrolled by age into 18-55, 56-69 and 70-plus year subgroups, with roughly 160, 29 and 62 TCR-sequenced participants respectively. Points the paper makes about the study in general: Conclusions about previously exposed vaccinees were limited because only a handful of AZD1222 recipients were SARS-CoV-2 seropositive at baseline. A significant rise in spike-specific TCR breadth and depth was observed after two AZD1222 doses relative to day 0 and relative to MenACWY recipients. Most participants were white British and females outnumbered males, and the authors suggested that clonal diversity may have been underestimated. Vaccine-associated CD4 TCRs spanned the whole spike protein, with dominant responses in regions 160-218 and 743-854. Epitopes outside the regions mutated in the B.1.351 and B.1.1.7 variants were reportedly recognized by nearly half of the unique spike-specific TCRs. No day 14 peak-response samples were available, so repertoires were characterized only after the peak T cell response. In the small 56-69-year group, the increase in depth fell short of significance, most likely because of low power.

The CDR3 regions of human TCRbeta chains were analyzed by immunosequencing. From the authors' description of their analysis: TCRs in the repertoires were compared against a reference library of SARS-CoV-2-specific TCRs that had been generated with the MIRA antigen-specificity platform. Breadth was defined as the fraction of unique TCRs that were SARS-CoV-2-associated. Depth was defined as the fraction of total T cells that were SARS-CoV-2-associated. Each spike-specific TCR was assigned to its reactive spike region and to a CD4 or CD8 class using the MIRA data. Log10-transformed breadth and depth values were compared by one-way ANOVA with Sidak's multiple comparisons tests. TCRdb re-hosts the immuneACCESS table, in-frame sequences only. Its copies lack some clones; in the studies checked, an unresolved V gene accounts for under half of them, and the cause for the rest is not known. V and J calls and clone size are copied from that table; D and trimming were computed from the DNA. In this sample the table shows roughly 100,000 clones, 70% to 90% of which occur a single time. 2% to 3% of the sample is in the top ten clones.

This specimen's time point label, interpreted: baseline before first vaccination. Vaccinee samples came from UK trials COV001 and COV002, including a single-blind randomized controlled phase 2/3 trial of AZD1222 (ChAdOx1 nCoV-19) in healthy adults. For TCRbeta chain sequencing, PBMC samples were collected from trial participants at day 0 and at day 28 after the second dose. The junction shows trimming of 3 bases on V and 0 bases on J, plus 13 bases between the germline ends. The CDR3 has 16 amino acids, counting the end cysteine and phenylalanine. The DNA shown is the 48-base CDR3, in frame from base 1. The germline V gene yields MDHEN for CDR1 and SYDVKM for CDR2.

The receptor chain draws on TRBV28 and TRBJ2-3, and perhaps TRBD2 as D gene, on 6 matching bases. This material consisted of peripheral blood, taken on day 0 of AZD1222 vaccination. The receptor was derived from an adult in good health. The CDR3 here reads CASSFYPSASTDTQYF. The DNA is TGTGCCAGCAGTTTTTACCCTAGCGCGAGCACAGATACGCAGTATTTT. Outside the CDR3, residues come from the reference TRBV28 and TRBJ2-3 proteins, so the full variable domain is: DVKVTQSSRYLVKRTGEKVFLECVQDMDHENMFWYRQDPGLGLRLIYFSYDVKMKEKGDIPEGYSVSREKKERFSLILESASTNQTSMYLCASSFYPSASTDTQYFGPGTRLTVL.